This T cell receptor (beta chain) was sequenced in a study of Ad26.COV2.S vaccination and SARS-CoV-2 variants. On this clone: The antigen is unknown.

This table comes from immunoSEQ multiplex PCR, and its TCRdb copy is limited to in-frame clones, with some not included. The table records approximately 400,000 clones, about 92% of them present only once. General study findings and limits: Vaccine recipients had higher spike-specific TCR breadth than placebo recipients.

Per germline, CDR1 SEHNR and CDR2 FQNEAQ (reference sequence). The CDR3 has 15 amino acids. V lost 5 bases, J lost 7 bases, and 17 bases lay in between. This sequence originates from a human donor who had recovered from COVID-19. The chain joins TRBV7-9 to TRBJ2-2, with D possibly TRBD1 on 6 matching bases. The specimen was peripheral blood, collected after recovery from COVID-19. The chain's CDR3 is CASSPTGLRGGELFF. CDR3 nucleotide sequence: TGTGCCAGCAGCCCTACAGGGTTGCGAGGCGGGGAGCTGTTTTTT.